These 3 T cell receptor beta chains originate from one sample sequenced in a study of T cell responses to AZD1222 COVID-19 vaccine. Some clones are missing from TCRdb's copy, which holds only in-frame ones; the method was immunoSEQ multiplex PCR. The sample lists about 100,000 clones; approximately 90% were seen once. Sequences were derived from peripheral blood, sampled on day 0 of AZD1222 vaccination. The receptors stem from an adult in good health.

V and J are TRBV18 and TRBJ2-7; TRBD2 matches 15 bases. Germline assignment: CDR1 KGHSH and CDR2 LQKENI. This CDR3 is 16 amino acids long. J lost 6 bases, V lost 4 bases, and 7 bases had no gene match. CDR3 nucleotide sequence: TGTGCCAGCTCACTCGGACTAGCGGGAGGGCTAGGCGAGCAGTACTTC. This encodes CASSLGLAGGLGEQYF. Full variable domain (missing parts from reference TRBV18 and TRBJ2-7): NAGVMQNPRHLVRRRGQEARLRCSPMKGHSHVYWYRQLPEEGLKFMVYLQKENIIDESGMPKERFSAEFPKEGPSILRIQQVVRGDSAAYFCASSLGLAGGLGEQYFGPGTRLTVT.

The rearrangement joins TRBV2 to TRBJ2-7; TRBD2 matches 7 bases. The CDR3 covers 15 residues. J was trimmed by 3 bases and V by 3 bases; bases with no gene match: 8. CDR1 is SNHLY, CDR2 FYNNEI, per germline. The CDR3 DNA is TGTGCCAGCAGTGATAGGGTGGCGGGAGACTACGAGCAGTACTTC. Its translation is CASSDRVAGDYEQYF.

The rearrangement joins TRBV5-8 to TRBJ1-5, with 7 bases aligning to TRBD1. Germline CDR1 reads SGHTS; CDR2 reads YDEGEE. Unmatched junction bases numbered 9, after V lost 7 bases and J lost 5 bases. The length of the CDR3 is 14 residues. DNA for the CDR3: TGTGCCAGCGGGCGGACAGGCGCTTATCAGCCCCAGCATTTT. Translation gives CASGRTGAYQPQHF.